This passage covers 11 T cell receptor beta chains from one sample sequenced in a study of blood T cell repertoires in COVID-19. TCRdb's copy holds only in-frame clones and misses some; the assay was immunoSEQ multiplex PCR. The sample carries 130,000 to 150,000 clones, 79% recorded once. Sequencing was done on a sample of peripheral blood. The source of these receptors is a man aged 55 to 70 with acute or convalescent COVID-19.

The V gene is TRBV19, the J gene TRBJ1-6, with D uncertain. The CDR3 contains 16 residues. Germline V gene lookup returns CDR1 LNHDA and CDR2 SQIVND (reference sequence). The germline V and J ends were trimmed by 5 bases and 7 bases, with 18 bases remaining between them. Here the CDR3 reads CASSVPTSATNSPLHF. The CDR3 DNA sequence: TGTGCCAGTAGTGTCCCTACGAGCGCGACCAATTCACCCCTCCACTTT.

The chain couples TRBV7-2 to TRBJ2-2; unclear D gene. Trimming left V 5 bases short and J 5 bases short, with 6 bases between. The CDR3 sequence is 12 residues long. Germline-derived CDR1 and CDR2 are SGHTA and FQGNSA. The CDR3 region is CASSLLTGELFF. The CDR3 region has the DNA TGTGCCAGCAGCCTGTTGACCGGGGAGCTGTTTTTT.

This rearrangement joins TRBV28 to TRBJ1-5; D not resolved. Trimming pared 7 bases from V and 3 bases from J, leaving 7 bases between. This CDR3 is built from 12 residues. Germline V gene data show CDR1 as MDHEN and CDR2 as SYDVKM. The CDR3 here is CASNGLNQPQHF. The CDR3 DNA follows: TGTGCCAGCAATGGGCTCAATCAGCCCCAGCATTTT.

V is TRBV5-4 and J is TRBJ2-2; tentatively, D is TRBD2 (5 bases). Germline lookup yields CDR1 SGHNT and CDR2 YYREEE (reference sequence). Trimming stripped 1 base from V and 5 bases from J, with 12 bases between. The CDR3 extends over 15 amino acids. CDR3 in amino acids: CASSLLASLTGELFF. DNA of the CDR3: TGTGCCAGCAGCTTGCTAGCTTCATTAACCGGGGAGCTGTTTTTT. The full variable domain, completed using reference TRBV5-4 and TRBJ2-2, is ETGVTQSPTHLIKTRGQQVTLRCSSQSGHNTVSWYQQALGQGPQFIFQYYREEENGRGNFPPRFSGLQFPNYSSELNVNALELDDSALYLCASSLLASLTGELFFGEGSRLTVL.

The chain carries TRBV19 and TRBJ2-6; D uncertain. V was cut by 3 bases and J by 4 bases, with 4 bases left in between. CDR3 length: 13 residues. From germline, CDR1 is LNHDA and CDR2 SQIVND (reference sequence). The CDR3 sequence: CASSMAGANVLTF. DNA of the CDR3: TGTGCCAGTAGTATGGCCGGGGCCAACGTCCTGACTTTC. Supplemented by reference TRBV19 and TRBJ2-6, the full variable domain reads DGGITQSPKYLFRKEGQNVTLSCEQNLNHDAMYWYRQDPGQGLRLIYYSQIVNDFQKGDIAEGYSVSREKKESFPLTVTSAQKNPTAFYLCASSMAGANVLTFGAGSRLTVL.

The chain combines TRBV7-8 with TRBJ2-7; D is perhaps TRBD2 (5 bases). There are 15 residues in the CDR3. The germline V gene encodes CDR1 SGHVS and CDR2 FQNEAQ. V was pared by 1 base and J by 0 bases, with 10 bases between. Written as DNA, the CDR3 is TGTGCCAGCAGCTTAGTTGAGGGAGTCTCCTACGAGCAGTACTTC. This encodes CASSLVEGVSYEQYF. The full variable domain, with the rest looked up from reference TRBV7-8 and TRBJ2-7, is GAGVSQSPRYKVAKRGQDVALRCDPISGHVSLFWYQQALGQGPEFLTYFQNEAQLDKSGLPSDRFFAERPEGSVSTLKIQRTQQEDSAVYLCASSLVEGVSYEQYFGPGTRLTVT.

The chain links TRBV30 to TRBJ1-2, with D possibly being TRBD1 (6 bases). Per germline, CDR1 GTSNPN and CDR2 SVGIG (reference sequence). Trimming shortened V by 2 bases and J by 5 bases, and 18 bases separated the two germline ends. CDR3 length: 15 amino acids. CDR3 DNA: TGTGCCTGGAGTCTAGGTGACGGACAGACTTATGGCTACACCTTC. Translation gives CAWSLGDGQTYGYTF. Supplemented by reference TRBV30 and TRBJ1-2, the full variable domain reads SQTIHQWPATLVQPVGSPLSLECTVEGTSNPNLYWYRQAAGRGLQLLFYSVGIGQISSEVPQNLSASRPQDRQFILSSKKLLLSDSGFYLCAWSLGDGQTYGYTFGSGTRLTVV.

Comment on this clone: Distinct nucleotide sequences in the sample also encode this CDR3. J is TRBJ1-1 and V is TRBV9; 9 bases align to TRBD1. V dropped 4 bases and J dropped 2; count of bases not matched to a gene: 6. The CDR3 contains 15 residues. CDR1 is SGDLS, CDR2 YYNGEE, per germline. The CDR3 loop is CASSNTGQGNTEAFF. In DNA, the CDR3 is TGTGCCAGCAGCAACACGGGACAGGGAAACACTGAAGCTTTCTTT.

The J gene is TRBJ1-3, the V gene TRBV9; D not resolved. Trimming removed 2 bases from V and 0 bases from J, with 6 bases in between. The germline CDR1 and CDR2 sequences are SGDLS and YYNGEE. The CDR3 runs to 14 residues. The CDR3 protein is CASSVQDSGNTIYF. CDR3 coding DNA: TGTGCCAGCAGCGTGCAGGACTCTGGAAACACCATATATTTT. The variable domain in full, with the rest retrieved from reference TRBV9 and TRBJ1-3, is DSGVTQTPKHLITATGQRVTLRCSPRSGDLSVYWYQQSLDQGLQFLIQYYNGEERAKGNILERFSAQQFPDLHSELNLSSLELGDSALYFCASSVQDSGNTIYFGEGSWLTVV.

The table lists this clone with many counts. The genes are TRBV7-8 and TRBJ2-7, with D unresolved. Trimming stripped 1 base from V and 3 bases from J, with 7 bases between. The CDR3 sequence is 13 residues long. Germline CDR1 SGHVS, CDR2 FQNEAQ. This chain's CDR3 is CASSLGQDYEQYF. The CDR3 DNA is TGTGCCAGCAGCTTAGGACAAGACTACGAGCAGTACTTC.

This rearrangement joins TRBV29-1 to TRBJ2-7; 13 nucleotides align to TRBD2. V lost 6 bases and J lost 7; bases outside the gene matches: 6. In germline, CDR1 is SQVTM, CDR2 ANQGSEA. CDR3 length: 13 amino acids. The CDR3 sequence: CSVGLAGVGEQYF. In nucleotides, the CDR3 is TGCAGCGTCGGACTAGCGGGAGTGGGGGAGCAGTACTTC.